This entry lists 10 T cell receptor beta chains sequenced from one sample in a study of cytomegalovirus exposure and HLA in healthy donors. This PCR relied on a set of 60 Vbeta primers and 13 Jbeta primers. TCRdb keeps only in-frame clones here, not all; method: immunoSEQ multiplex PCR. The top ten hold about 4% of the sample, which has 120,000 or so clones, roughly 78% seen once. The specimen was PBMCs. The receptors here all came from a young man in good health and CMV-seronegative.

Only a few counts were recorded for this clone. The rearrangement uses TRBV6-5 and TRBJ1-1; TRBD1 might be the D (5 bases). The CDR3 runs to 16 residues. Germline loops: CDR1 MNHEY, CDR2 SVGAGI. Trimming took 0 bases from V and 1 from J, leaving 12 bases between them. The CDR3 DNA reads as TGTGCCAGCAGTTACTCGATCCAGGGAGGGAACACTGAAGCTTTCTTT. This codes for CASSYSIQGGNTEAFF.

This clone has only one observation. V is TRBV4-1 and J is TRBJ1-5, with D uncertain. CDR3 length: 15 residues. V lost 5 bases and J lost 1, with 12 bases in between. The V gene's germline CDR1 is MGHRA and CDR2 YSYEKL. The CDR3 bases are TGCGCCAGCAGCTCGAATATACACAGCAATCAGCCCCAGCATTTT. It is translated as CASSSNIHSNQPQHF.

The rearrangement links TRBV4-3 to TRBJ2-1; tentative D call: TRBD1 (5 bases). The V gene lost 4 bases and the J gene lost 8 bases, with 21 bases spanning the gap. Germline CDR1 LGHNA, CDR2 YSLEER. The CDR3 runs 16 residues. The CDR3 DNA reads TGCGCCAGCAGCCTAGGCCGCGGCACACAGGTTGATGAGCAGTTCTTC. It yields the protein CASSLGRGTQVDEQFF.

This sequence joins TRBV5-1 and TRBJ1-2; tentative D call: TRBD1 (6 bases). The germline gives CDR1 SGHRS, CDR2 YFSETQ. This CDR3 has 15 amino acids. Between the trimmed V and J ends, which lost 3 bases and 8 bases, there was a span of 20 bases. The CDR3 DNA reads as TGCGCCAGCAGCTACTCGGCGGCAGGGGCCGACGGCTACACCTTC. It encodes CASSYSAAGADGYTF. Based on the CDR3 plus reference TRBV5-1 and TRBJ1-2, the full variable domain is KAGVTQTPRYLIKTRGQQVTLSCSPISGHRSVSWYQQTPGQGLQFLFEYFSETQRNKGNFPGRFSGRQFSNSRSEMNVSTLELGDSALYLCASSYSAAGADGYTFGSGTRLTVV.

This clone turned up a few times. The CDR3: CASSQGPRGVMNTEAFF. For the CDR3, the DNA is TGCGCCAGCAGCCAAGGCCCCAGGGGGGTGATGAACACTGAAGCTTTCTTT. The chain combines TRBV4-1 with TRBJ1-1; 7 positions agree with TRBD1. Germline V gene data show CDR1 as MGHRA and CDR2 as YSYEKL. J lost 0 bases, V lost 1 base, and 8 bases had no gene match. The CDR3 covers 17 residues.

The V gene is TRBV28, the J gene TRBJ2-7; possible D gene TRBD1, 6 bases. CDR1 MDHEN and CDR2 SYDVKM come from the germline V gene. The V end was cut by 6 bases, the J end by 3 bases, with 12 bases between. This CDR3 has 13 residues. This chain's CDR3 is CASSSGHLYEQYF. In DNA, the CDR3 is TGTGCCAGCAGCTCGGGACACCTCTACGAGCAGTACTTC. Full variable domain (outside the CDR3, taken from reference TRBV28 and TRBJ2-7): DVKVTQSSRYLVKRTGEKVFLECVQDMDHENMFWYRQDPGLGLRLIYFSYDVKMKEKGDIPEGYSVSREKKERFSLILESASTNQTSMYLCASSSGHLYEQYFGPGTRLTVT.

Only a few counts were recorded for this clone. The chain employs TRBV5-1 and TRBJ2-3; 11 bases are shared with TRBD2. The CDR3 contains 17 residues. Losses at the gene ends were 4 bases for V and 3 bases for J; bases not matched to a gene: 10. The germline V gene has CDR1 SGHRS and CDR2 YFSETQ. The CDR3 region is CASSIPSTSGGTDTQYF. The CDR3 coding sequence is TGCGCCAGCAGCATTCCCTCAACTAGCGGGGGAACAGATACGCAGTATTTT.

The chain combines TRBV7-9 with TRBJ2-3; 8 nucleotides match TRBD2. This CDR3 spans 14 amino acids. Trimming took 5 bases from V and 3 from J; bases not matched to a gene: 4. Germline V lookup: CDR1 SEHNR, CDR2 FQNEAQ (reference sequence). CDR3 sequence (DNA): TGTGCCAGCAGCCTCGGGGGGGCAACAGATACGCAGTATTTT. Translation: CASSLGGATDTQYF.

This clone has only one observation. The chain carries TRBV7-3 and TRBJ1-1, with D possibly being TRBD1 (5 bases). In germline, CDR1 is SGHTA, CDR2 FQGTGA. CDR3 length: 13 amino acids. Trimming took 5 bases from V and 5 from J, leaving 12 bases between them. The CDR3: CASSLFGGTEAFF. The CDR3, as DNA: TGTGCCAGCAGCCTCTTCGGGGGTACTGAAGCTTTCTTT.

This clone occurred once. The chain recombines TRBV6-5 with TRBJ1-1; D is perhaps TRBD1 (6 bases). V lost 0 bases and J 0 bases, leaving 11 bases between the germline ends. Germline CDR1 MNHEY, CDR2 SVGAGI. The CDR3 totals 16 residues. The CDR3 DNA reads TGTGCCAGCAGTTACTCGGGGGACACTATGAACACTGAAGCTTTCTTT. Residues: CASSYSGDTMNTEAFF.